These T cell receptor beta chains were read from a single sample in a study of blood T cell repertoires in COVID-19. Profiled with immunoSEQ multiplex PCR; TCRdb holds only in-frame clones, not every one. Of roughly 43,000 clones listed, roughly 89% were seen once; the top ten hold around 2.9%. The sequencing sample was made of peripheral blood. Receptor source: a man over 45 with active COVID-19. CDR3s include the opening cysteine and the closing phenylalanine or tryptophan. Each record gives: J gene, V gene, D gene, CDR3 protein, CDR3 DNA. The D gene is left open where the match is weak.

j_call: TRBJ2-1
v_call: TRBV29-1
d_call: TRBD2
cdr3_aa: CSVVMAGLVYFNEQFF
cdr3_nt: TGCAGCGTTGTCATGGCGGGACTAGTGTATTTCAATGAGCAGTTCTTC

j_call: TRBJ1-6
v_call: TRBV6-1
d_call: TRBD1
cdr3_aa: CASSEGGTGASPLHF
cdr3_nt: TGTGCCAGCAGTGAGGGAGGGACAGGGGCGTCACCCCTCCACTTT

j_call: TRBJ2-3
v_call: TRBV7-7
d_call: TRBD1
cdr3_aa: CASSYSQGATDTQYF
cdr3_nt: TGTGCTAGCAGTTATTCCCAGGGGGCCACAGATACGCAGTATTTT

j_call: TRBJ2-7
v_call: TRBV13
d_call: TRBD2
cdr3_aa: CASSLGLAGAQSYEQYF
cdr3_nt: TGTGCCAGCAGCTTGGGACTAGCGGGGGCCCAATCCTACGAGCAGTACTTC

j_call: TRBJ2-7
v_call: TRBV5-4
d_call: TRBD1
cdr3_aa: CASSLEGQGREQYF
cdr3_nt: TGTGCCAGCAGCTTGGAGGGACAGGGTCGCGAGCAGTACTTC

j_call: TRBJ2-3
v_call: TRBV3-1/TRBV3-2
d_call: NA
cdr3_aa: CASSQDRNTDTQYF
cdr3_nt: TGTGCCAGCAGCCAAGATAGAAACACAGATACGCAGTATTTT

j_call: TRBJ2-7
v_call: TRBV19
d_call: TRBD2
cdr3_aa: CASSAGAAGGVGEQYF
cdr3_nt: TGTGCCAGTAGTGCCGGGGCAGCGGGAGGGGTCGGCGAGCAGTACTTC

j_call: TRBJ2-7
v_call: TRBV28
d_call: TRBD1
cdr3_aa: CASSLSGTGIYEQYF
cdr3_nt: TGTGCCAGCAGTTTATCCGGGACAGGGATATACGAGCAGTACTTC

j_call: TRBJ2-5
v_call: TRBV7-3
d_call: NA
cdr3_aa: CASSFGGMETQYF
cdr3_nt: TGTGCCAGCAGCTTCGGGGGAATGGAGACCCAGTACTTC

j_call: TRBJ2-3
v_call: TRBV11-2
d_call: TRBD2
cdr3_aa: CASSFSGGADTQYF
cdr3_nt: TGTGCCAGCAGCTTTAGCGGGGGGGCGGATACGCAGTATTTT

j_call: TRBJ2-7
v_call: TRBV28
d_call: TRBD2
cdr3_aa: CASSRGGLSYEQYF
cdr3_nt: TGTGCCAGCAGCCGGGGGGGCCTCTCCTACGAGCAGTACTTC

j_call: TRBJ1-2
v_call: TRBV19
d_call: TRBD1
cdr3_aa: CASNNPGQGRYGYTF
cdr3_nt: TGTGCCAGTAACAACCCGGGACAGGGACGTTATGGCTACACCTTC

j_call: TRBJ1-2
v_call: TRBV3-1/TRBV3-2
d_call: TRBD1
cdr3_aa: CASSQGQGIGYTF
cdr3_nt: TGTGCCAGCAGCCAGGGACAGGGGATAGGCTACACCTTC

j_call: TRBJ1-2
v_call: TRBV5-4
d_call: TRBD1
cdr3_aa: CASSLGGQGGYGYTF
cdr3_nt: TGTGCCAGCAGCTTGGGAGGACAGGGCGGCTATGGCTACACCTTC

j_call: TRBJ1-1
v_call: TRBV12-5
d_call: TRBD1
cdr3_aa: CASGLNRGGTEAFF
cdr3_nt: TGTGCTAGTGGTTTGAACAGGGGGGGCACTGAAGCTTTCTTT